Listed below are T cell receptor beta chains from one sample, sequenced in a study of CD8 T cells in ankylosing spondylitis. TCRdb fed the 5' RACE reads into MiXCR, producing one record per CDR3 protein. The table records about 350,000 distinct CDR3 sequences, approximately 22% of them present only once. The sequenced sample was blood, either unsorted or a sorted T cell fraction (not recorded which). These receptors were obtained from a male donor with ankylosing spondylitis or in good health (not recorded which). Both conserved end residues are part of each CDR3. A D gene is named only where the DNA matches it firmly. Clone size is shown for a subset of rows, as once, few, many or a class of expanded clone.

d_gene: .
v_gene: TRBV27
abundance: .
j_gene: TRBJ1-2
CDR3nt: TGTGCCAGCAGTTTATCGAGTGTCTATGGCTACACCTTC
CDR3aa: CASSLSSVYGYTF

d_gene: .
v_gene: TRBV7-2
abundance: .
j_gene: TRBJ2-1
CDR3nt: TGTGCCAGCAGAGTCCGCGCCTACAATGAGCAGTTCTTC
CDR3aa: CASRVRAYNEQFF

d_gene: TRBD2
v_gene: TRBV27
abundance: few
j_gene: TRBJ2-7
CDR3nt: TGTGCCAGCAGTTTATCGGGCGGGGGGCACTCCTACGAGCAGTACTTC
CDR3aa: CASSLSGGGHSYEQYF

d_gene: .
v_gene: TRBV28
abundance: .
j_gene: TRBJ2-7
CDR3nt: TGTGCCAGCAGGACCGAACAAGACTTAAATCTTTCCCACGAGCAGTACTTC
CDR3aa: CASRTEQDLNLSHEQYF

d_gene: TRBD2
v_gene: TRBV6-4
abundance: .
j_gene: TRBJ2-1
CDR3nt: TGTGCCAGCAGTCCGATGGGGGGGTCGGGGCTTGAGCAGTTCTTC
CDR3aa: CASSPMGGSGLEQFF

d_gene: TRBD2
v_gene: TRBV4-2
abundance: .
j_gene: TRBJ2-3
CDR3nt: TGTGCCAGCAGCCATGATCTTGGGCCGGGACTAGGGCAGTATTTT
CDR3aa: CASSHDLGPGLGQYF

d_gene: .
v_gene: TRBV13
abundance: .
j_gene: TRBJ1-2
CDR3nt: TGTGCCAGCAGCTTAGGACCGATGGTGGGCTATGGCTACACCTTC
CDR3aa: CASSLGPMVGYGYTF

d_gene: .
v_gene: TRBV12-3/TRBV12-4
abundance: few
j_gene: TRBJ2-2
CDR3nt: TGTGCCAGCAGTCGCGCTTATACCGGGGAGCTGTTTTTT
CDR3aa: CASSRAYTGELFF

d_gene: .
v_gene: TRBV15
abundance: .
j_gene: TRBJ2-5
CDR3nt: TGTGCCACCAGCAGACTCGCAGGGGAGACCCAGTACTTC
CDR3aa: CATSRLAGETQYF

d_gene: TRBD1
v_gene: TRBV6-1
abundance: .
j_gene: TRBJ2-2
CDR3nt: TGTGCCAGCAGAGACTTAAAGACAGGGTCCACCGGGGAGCTGTTTTTT
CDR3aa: CASRDLKTGSTGELFF

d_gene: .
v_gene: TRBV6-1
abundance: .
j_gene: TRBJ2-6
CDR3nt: TGTGCCAGCAGTGAGCACCCTGGCCGCTACTCTGGGGCCAACGTCCTGACTTTC
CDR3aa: CASSEHPGRYSGANVLTF

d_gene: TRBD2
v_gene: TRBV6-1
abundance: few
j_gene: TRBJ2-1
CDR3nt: TGTGCCAGCAGACCCTTGGGTCGGGAGGGAAAAAACAATGAGCAGTTCTTC
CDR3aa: CASRPLGREGKNNEQFF

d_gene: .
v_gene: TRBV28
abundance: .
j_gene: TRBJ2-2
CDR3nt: TGTGCCAGCAGACCCCGACAGGAATTGAACACCGGGGAGCTGTTTTTT
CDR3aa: CASRPRQELNTGELFF

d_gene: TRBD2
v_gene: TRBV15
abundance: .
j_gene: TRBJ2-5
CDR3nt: TGTGCCACCAGCAGAGTTGCGGGGGAACAAGAGACCCAGTACTTC
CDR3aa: CATSRVAGEQETQYF

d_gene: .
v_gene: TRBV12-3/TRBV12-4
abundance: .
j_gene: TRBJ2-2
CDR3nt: TGTGCCAGCAGTTTCCTGGGGAGCACCGGGGAGCTGTTTTTT
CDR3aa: CASSFLGSTGELFF

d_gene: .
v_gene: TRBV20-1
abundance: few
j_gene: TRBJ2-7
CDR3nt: TGCAGTGCCTCCCAGCTGGGGGGCCCCTCCTACGAGCAGTACTTC
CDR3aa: CSASQLGGPSYEQYF

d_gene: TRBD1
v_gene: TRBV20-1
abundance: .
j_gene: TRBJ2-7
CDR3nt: TGCAGTGCTAGCGGGACAGGGGGTTTTTACGAGCAGTACTTC
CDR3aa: CSASGTGGFYEQYF

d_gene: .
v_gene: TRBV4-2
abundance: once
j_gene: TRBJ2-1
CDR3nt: TGTGCCAGCAGCCAAGAATCCAACCCTGTAGGTAATGAGCAGTTCTTC
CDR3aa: CASSQESNPVGNEQFF

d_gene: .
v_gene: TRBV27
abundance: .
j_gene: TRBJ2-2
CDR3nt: TGTGCCAGCAGCGCACAGGCCCTCGGTGGGGAGCTGTTTTTT
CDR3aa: CASSAQALGGELFF

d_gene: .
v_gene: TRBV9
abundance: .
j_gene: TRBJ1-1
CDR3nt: TGTGCCAGCAGCGCATCCAACACTGAAGCTTTCTTT
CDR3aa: CASSASNTEAFF

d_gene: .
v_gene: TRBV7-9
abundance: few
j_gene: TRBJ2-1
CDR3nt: TGTGCCAGCAGCTACCGAACAGGGCGAGGCAATGAGCAGTTCTTC
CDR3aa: CASSYRTGRGNEQFF

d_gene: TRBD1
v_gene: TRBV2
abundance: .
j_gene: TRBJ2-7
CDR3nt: TGTGCCAGCACCGTAACAGGGGTTTACGAGCAGTACTTC
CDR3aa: CASTVTGVYEQYF

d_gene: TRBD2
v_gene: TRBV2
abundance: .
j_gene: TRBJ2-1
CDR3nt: TGTGCCAGCAGTGATGTGCTAGCGGGGAACTACAATGAGCAGTTCTTC
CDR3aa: CASSDVLAGNYNEQFF

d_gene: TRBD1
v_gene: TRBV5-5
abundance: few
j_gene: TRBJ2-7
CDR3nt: TGTGCCAGCAGCTGGGGACAGTTGAGCTCCTACGAGCAGTACTTC
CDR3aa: CASSWGQLSSYEQYF

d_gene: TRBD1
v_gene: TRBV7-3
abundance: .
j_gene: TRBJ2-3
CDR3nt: TGTGCCAGCAGCTTAACGTGGGGACAGACAGATACGCAGTATTTT
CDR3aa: CASSLTWGQTDTQYF

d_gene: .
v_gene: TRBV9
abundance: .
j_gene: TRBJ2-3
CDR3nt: TGTGCCAGCAGCGTCGGGACTCTTACAGATACGCAGTATTTT
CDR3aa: CASSVGTLTDTQYF

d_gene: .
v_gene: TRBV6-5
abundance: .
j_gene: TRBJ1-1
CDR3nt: TGTGCCAGCAGTTACTCAAGAGTCAACACTGAAGCTTTCTTT
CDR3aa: CASSYSRVNTEAFF

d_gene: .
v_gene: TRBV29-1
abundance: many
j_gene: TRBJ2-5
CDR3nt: TGCAGCGTTGACGACTACCAAGAGACCCAGTACTTC
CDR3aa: CSVDDYQETQYF